Below are 28 T cell receptor beta chains sequenced from a single sample in a study of shared clonotypes between healthy human individuals. In the naive CD8 group, cells lacked CD45RO and were positively selected for CCR7, so terminally differentiated effector memory CD45RA+ cells were left out. Clones were sequenced by immunoSEQ multiplex PCR, and TCRdb holds only the in-frame ones, with some missing. The table records millions of clones, approximately 94% of them present only once. The specimen sequenced was naive CD8+ T cells from PBMCs. The receptors here all came from a man aged 18-30 years in good health. Some clones in this sample may be carry-over from other donors' samples.

This sequence joins TRBV7-9 and TRBJ2-1, with D possibly TRBD2 on 6 matching bases. Looked up from germline, CDR1 is SEHNR and CDR2 is FQNEAQ (reference sequence). This CDR3 contains 16 residues. With 4 bases removed from V and 5 bases from J, the gap between germline ends came to 18 bases. CDR3 residues: CASSSGPGVGDNEQFF. The CDR3, as DNA: TGTGCCAGCAGCTCGGGCCCGGGGGTCGGGGACAATGAGCAGTTCTTC.

The chain recombines TRBV29-1 with TRBJ1-3; D is undetermined. CDR1 and CDR2 from the germline V gene are SQVTM and ANQGSEA. V was shortened by 5 bases and J by 7 bases, with 15 bases between the two germline ends. CDR3 length: 13 residues. The CDR3 nucleotides read TGCAGCGTTCTCGGAACGGTTGGTAACACCATATATTTT. It specifies CSVLGTVGNTIYF.

V is TRBV27 and J is TRBJ1-5, with D perhaps TRBD1 (5 bases). Trimming removed 5 bases at V and 4 bases at J, with 18 bases between. Germline CDR1 MNHEY, CDR2 SMNVEV (reference sequence). The CDR3 totals 16 residues. CDR3 nucleotide sequence: TGTGCCAGCAGTCCCCTCCGGGACCCCCAAAATCAGCCCCAGCATTTT. Its translation is CASSPLRDPQNQPQHF.

Remarks on this clone: The same CDR3 can be traced to other DNA sequences in this sample. The genes are TRBV27 and TRBJ2-7, with D hard to call. This CDR3 is built from 13 residues. V lost 2 bases and J lost 7, with 12 bases in between. CDR1 MNHEY and CDR2 SMNVEV come from the germline V gene (reference sequence). CDR3 sequence reads: CASSLRGPGEQYF. CDR3 bases: TGTGCCAGCAGTTTACGTGGGCCTGGGGAGCAGTACTTC.

This chain's CDR3 is CASSALAGGHPKQFF. The CDR3, as DNA: TGTGCCAGCAGCGCGCTAGCGGGAGGCCACCCCAAGCAGTTCTTC. V and J are TRBV11-2 and TRBJ2-1, with 11 bases matching TRBD2. The CDR3 covers 15 residues. V shed 5 bases and J 11 bases; nucleotides not matched to a gene: 11. The germline gives CDR1 SGHAT, CDR2 FQNNGV.

The CDR3 is CASRLAYEQFF. The CDR3 bases are TGTGCCAGTAGGCTAGCCTATGAGCAGTTCTTC. The chain combines TRBV19 with TRBJ2-1, with a possible D match to TRBD2 (5 bases). This CDR3 is built from 11 residues. V was clipped by 6 bases and J by 8 bases, with 8 bases between them. Germline V lookup: CDR1 LNHDA, CDR2 SQIVND (reference sequence).

About this clone: Because the CDR3's place on the DNA is in doubt, the DNA is left out and the CDR3 is given as listed by TCRdb. This chain joins TRBV21-1 and TRBJ2-5; the D call in the table, TRBD1, was not verified against the DNA. TRBV21-1 is a documented pseudogene. The length of the CDR3 is 20 amino acids, counting both ends. CDR3 sequence reads: CASSNKNRDRVASGNYEQYF.

V gene TRBV6-5 combines with J gene TRBJ2-3; TRBD2 agrees at 9 bases. Germline CDR1 is MNHEY and CDR2 is SVGAGI. With 1 base clipped from V and 6 bases from J, the junction kept 8 bases outside the gene matches. The length of the CDR3 is 16 residues. The CDR3 region is CASSYLPSGKVDTQYF. CDR3 in DNA: TGTGCCAGCAGTTACTTGCCTAGCGGGAAGGTGGATACGCAGTATTTT.

The chain combines TRBV19 with TRBJ2-1; TRBD2 matches at 9 bases. Trimming took 9 bases from V and 4 from J; bases not matched to a gene: 13. This CDR3 is built from 16 residues. Per germline, CDR1 LNHDA and CDR2 SQIVND (reference sequence). In nucleotides, the CDR3 is TGTGCCAGATTCTTAGCGGGAGCGGGGCCATACAATGAGCAGTTCTTC. Translation gives CARFLAGAGPYNEQFF. The full variable domain, in which reference TRBV19 and TRBJ2-1 provide the parts outside the CDR3, is DGGITQSPKYLFRKEGQNVTLSCEQNLNHDAMYWYRQDPGQGLRLIYYSQIVNDFQKGDIAEGYSVSREKKESFPLTVTSAQKNPTAFYLCARFLAGAGPYNEQFFGPGTRLTVL.

The gene calls are TRBV7-9 and TRBJ2-3; 10 bases agree with TRBD2. This CDR3 is built from 16 residues. V lost 5 bases and J lost 6; bases outside the gene matches: 11. Germline assignment: CDR1 SEHNR and CDR2 FQNEAQ (reference sequence). The CDR3 here is CASSLGLAVRQDTQYF. CDR3 in DNA: TGTGCCAGCAGCCTAGGACTAGCGGTTAGGCAGGATACGCAGTATTTT.

Only one count was recorded for this clone. The V and J genes are TRBV4-1 and TRBJ2-1; D is uncertain. The CDR3 runs to 14 residues. CDR1 and CDR2 (germline): MGHRA, YSYEKL. V was trimmed by 7 bases and J by 6 bases, leaving 16 bases between them. The CDR3 loop is CASTPKTSSNEQFF. CDR3 bases: TGCGCCAGCACCCCCAAGACGTCTTCCAATGAGCAGTTCTTC.

The rearrangement links TRBV27 to TRBJ2-3; no firm D call. Per the germline V gene, CDR1 is MNHEY and CDR2 is SMNVEV (reference sequence). Trimming left V 5 bases short and J 4 bases short, with 10 bases between. The CDR3 extends over 13 amino acids. Here the CDR3 reads CASSPARADTQYF. The CDR3 DNA follows: TGTGCCAGCAGTCCGGCCCGCGCAGATACGCAGTATTTT.

The chain recombines TRBV7-9 with TRBJ2-7; possible D gene TRBD1, 5 bases. The CDR3 totals 13 residues. Germline values: CDR1 SEHNR, CDR2 FQNEAQ (reference sequence). Trimming cost V 3 bases and J 4 bases, with 10 bases left between them. CDR3 sequence reads: CASSFPGMYEQYF. CDR3 sequence (DNA): TGTGCCAGCAGCTTCCCAGGGATGTACGAGCAGTACTTC.

The gene calls are TRBV30 and TRBJ2-1, with 10 bases identical to TRBD2. The CDR3 is 15 residues long. The trim removed 8 bases at V and 4 bases at J, leaving 11 bases unmatched. The germline CDR1 and CDR2 sequences are GTSNPN and SVGIG (reference sequence). The CDR3 DNA sequence: TGTGCCGGCCACCAGACTAGCGGGTGGTACAATGAGCAGTTCTTC. Encoded protein: CAGHQTSGWYNEQFF.

The V and J genes are TRBV5-5 and TRBJ2-7, with 8 bases fitting TRBD2. The ends lost 5 bases at V and 0 bases at J; junction bases unmatched: 4. The CDR3 extends over 14 amino acids. CDR1 SGHKS and CDR2 YYEKEE come from the germline V gene (reference sequence). CDR3 coding DNA: TGTGCCAGCAGGGGGCGGGAGGCCTCCTACGAGCAGTACTTC. Encoded protein: CASRGREASYEQYF.

The V and J genes are TRBV7-6 and TRBJ1-1; the match to TRBD1 covers 7 bases. The CDR3 spans 15 residues. Trimming removed 2 bases from V and 1 base from J; junction bases left unmatched: 4. Germline lookup yields CDR1 SGHVS and CDR2 FNYEAQ. The CDR3 bases are TGTGCCAGCAGCTTAAGCCCAGGGGGGAACACTGAAGCTTTCTTT. This gives the protein CASSLSPGGNTEAFF.

On this clone: Other DNA sequences in the sample encode the same CDR3. J is TRBJ2-5 and V is TRBV7-6; D is unclear. This CDR3 comprises 14 residues. The germline V gene encodes CDR1 SGHVS and CDR2 FNYEAQ. V was pared by 3 bases and J by 3 bases, with 11 bases between. This CDR3 is CASSFLASKETQYF. Written as DNA, the CDR3 is TGTGCCAGCAGCTTTTTAGCCAGTAAAGAGACCCAGTACTTC. The complete variable domain, with remaining parts taken from reference TRBV7-6 and TRBJ2-5, reads GAGVSQSPRYKVTKRGQDVALRCDPISGHVSLYWYRQALGQGPEFLTYFNYEAQQDKSGLPNDRFSAERPEGSISTLTIQRTEQRDSAMYRCASSFLASKETQYFGPGTRLLVL.

The genes are TRBV5-4 and TRBJ2-7, with 7 nucleotides matching TRBD2. Germline CDR1 is SGHNT and CDR2 is YYREEE (reference sequence). This CDR3 is built from 15 residues. The V and J ends lost 0 bases and 3 bases, in that order; junction bases with no gene match: 6. CDR3 coding DNA: TGTGCCAGCAGCTTGGCCGCTGCGGGAGACTACGAGCAGTACTTC. Translated, it gives CASSLAAAGDYEQYF.

Comment on this clone: Other DNA sequences in this sample translate to the same CDR3. The gene calls are TRBV7-3 and TRBJ1-1; 9 bases are a match to TRBD1. CDR3 length: 13 amino acids. Trimming cost V 5 bases and J 5 bases; bases outside gene matches: 3. The germline V gene has CDR1 SGHTA and CDR2 FQGTGA. DNA for the CDR3: TGTGCCAGCAGCCCGACAGGGGGGACTGAAGCTTTCTTT. It encodes CASSPTGGTEAFF.

The rearrangement joins TRBV28 to TRBJ2-7; 12 bases fit TRBD2. Per germline, CDR1 MDHEN and CDR2 SYDVKM. The junction had 5 bases not matched to a gene; V was cut back by 5 bases and J by 6 bases. The CDR3 has 14 amino acids. CDR3 loop: CASSGLAGTVEQYF. CDR3 sequence (DNA): TGTGCCAGCAGTGGACTAGCGGGGACGGTCGAGCAGTACTTC.

This chain joins TRBV10-3 and TRBJ2-5, with 13 positions matching TRBD2. This CDR3 contains 16 residues. Germline V lookup: CDR1 ENHRY, CDR2 SYGVKD. The junction had 5 bases not matched to a gene; V was cut back by 3 bases and J by 4 bases. Written as DNA, the CDR3 is TGTGCCATCAGTGACCTACTAGCGGGGGGGGTAGAGACCCAGTACTTC. Its protein is CAISDLLAGGVETQYF.

The chain is built from TRBV5-1 and TRBJ1-1; D may be TRBD1 (5 bases). Germline values: CDR1 SGHRS, CDR2 YFSETQ. The germline V and J ends were trimmed by 2 bases and 8 bases, with 10 bases remaining between them. This CDR3 is built from 12 residues. The CDR3 bases are TGCGCCAGCAGCTTTGGTCAGGGAGAAGCTTTCTTT. It is translated as CASSFGQGEAFF.

V usage is TRBV6-1 and J usage is TRBJ2-7, with TRBD1 matching 8 bases. Germline CDR1 and CDR2: MNHNS and SASEGT. J gave up 2 bases and V 0 bases, and 9 bases lay outside the gene matches. The CDR3 loop spans 17 amino acids. The CDR3 coding sequence is TGTGCCAGCAGTGAAGCACCTTCGACAGGGGTCACCTACGAGCAGTACTTC. Protein: CASSEAPSTGVTYEQYF.

The rearrangement uses TRBV5-8 and TRBJ1-4, with D maybe TRBD1 (5 bases). Germline CDR1 SGHTS, CDR2 YDEGEE. V lost 4 bases to trimming and J lost 5 bases, with 21 bases between them. The CDR3 is 17 residues long. CDR3 coding DNA: TGTGCCAGCAGCCTAATAGCTCAGACGTGGGGGAATGAAAAACTGTTTTTT. Translated: CASSLIAQTWGNEKLFF.

The V call is TRBV5-1, the J call TRBJ2-7; 8 nucleotides align to TRBD1. V gave up 7 bases and J gave up 2 bases; unmatched junction bases: 11. Germline V gives CDR1 SGHRS, CDR2 YFSETQ. The CDR3 is 15 amino acids. Here the CDR3 reads CASWVGQGYPYEQYF. CDR3 coding DNA: TGCGCCAGCTGGGTCGGACAGGGCTATCCCTACGAGCAGTACTTC. Full variable domain (outside the CDR3, taken from reference TRBV5-1 and TRBJ2-7): KAGVTQTPRYLIKTRGQQVTLSCSPISGHRSVSWYQQTPGQGLQFLFEYFSETQRNKGNFPGRFSGRQFSNSRSEMNVSTLELGDSALYLCASWVGQGYPYEQYFGPGTRLTVT.

V is TRBV28 and J is TRBJ2-1, with 8 bases identical to TRBD2. Germline V gene data show CDR1 as MDHEN and CDR2 as SYDVKM. V lost 10 bases to trimming and J lost 7 bases; unmatched junction nucleotides: 12. The CDR3 covers 14 residues. CDR3 protein: CAITGGTLRNEQFF. CDR3 nucleotides: TGTGCCATCACGGGGGGGACTCTGCGGAATGAGCAGTTCTTC.

The chain links TRBV7-9 to TRBJ1-4, with 10 bases that match TRBD1. The CDR3 is 17 amino acids. The germline CDR1 and CDR2 sequences are SEHNR and FQNEAQ (reference sequence). J was trimmed by 4 bases and V by 5 bases; bases with no gene match: 10. The CDR3 here is CASSPPPGQGYNEKLFF. Written as DNA, the CDR3 is TGTGCCAGCAGCCCCCCCCCGGGACAGGGGTATAATGAAAAACTGTTTTTT. Variable domain in full (rest from reference TRBV7-9 and TRBJ1-4): DTGVSQNPRHKITKRGQNVTFRCDPISEHNRLYWYRQTLGQGPEFLTYFQNEAQLEKSRLLSDRFSAERPKGSFSTLEIQRTEQGDSAMYLCASSPPPGQGYNEKLFFGSGTQLSVL.

V and J are TRBV6-1 and TRBJ2-1; the match to TRBD1 covers 7 bases. Per germline, CDR1 MNHNS and CDR2 SASEGT. V lost 3 bases and J lost 5; bases outside the gene matches: 4. This CDR3 has 14 residues. CDR3 DNA: TGTGCCAGCAGTGACGGGACAGCCGACAATGAGCAGTTCTTC. This translates into CASSDGTADNEQFF.